This TCR beta chain stems from a study of CD8 T cells in Susac syndrome. With random hexamers, about 0.45 to 1 ug RNA was reverse transcribed. With immunoSEQ multiplex PCR, TCR beta CDR3 was amplified across 54 Vbeta and 13 Jbeta. TCRdb called the immunoSEQ multiplex PCR reads again in MiXCR, with one record for every CDR3 protein. The sample includes 100,000 to 150,000 distinct CDR3 sequences, about 95% seen only once; the top ten take 0.2% to 0.25%. With 4 bases clipped from V and 2 bases from J, the junction kept 14 bases outside the gene matches. The germline V gene encodes CDR1 LGHDT and CDR2 YNNKEL (reference sequence). The CDR3 is made up of 18 amino acids. TEMRA cells were enriched by FACS, and CD4+ and CD8+ T cells were negatively isolated.

Input material: CD8+ T cells from PBMCs. The chain uses TRBV3-1 and TRBJ2-3, with 8 bases identical to TRBD2. The clonotype was recovered from a human donor with Susac syndrome. The CDR3 region has the DNA TGTGCCAGCAGCCTCCGTAGGGGTAGCGGGGACCACACAGATACGCAGTATTTT. Its protein product is CASSLRRGSGDHTDTQYF.